Each of the 7 T cell receptor beta chains below was sequenced from the same sample in a study of T cell responses to AZD1222 COVID-19 vaccine. Produced via immunoSEQ multiplex PCR; TCRdb's table is partial and in-frame only. The table lists some 150,000 clones, about 93% of them singletons. The sample here was peripheral blood, taken 28 days after the second AZD1222 dose. The source of these receptors is an adult who received the AZD1222 COVID-19 vaccine.

V usage is TRBV19 and J usage is TRBJ1-4; no definite D call. V shed 1 base and J shed 4 bases, with 7 bases lying between them. CDR1 is LNHDA and CDR2 is SQIVND in the germline V gene (reference sequence). The CDR3 runs to 14 residues. The CDR3 is CASSIAGFNEKLFF. The CDR3, as DNA: TGTGCCAGTAGTATAGCCGGGTTTAATGAAAAACTGTTTTTT.

The chain links TRBV25-1 to TRBJ2-2; 10 positions match TRBD2. This CDR3 is built from 14 residues. Trimming at V came to 7 bases and at J to 4 bases, leaving 3 bases not matched to a gene. Germline assignment: CDR1 MGHDK and CDR2 SYGVNS. In nucleotides, the CDR3 is TGTGCCAGCAAGCGGGAGGGGGGCACCGGGGAGCTGTTTTTT. Residues: CASKREGGTGELFF.

This CDR3 is CASSPFSGQGFGNTIYF. CDR3 coding DNA: TGTGCCAGCTCACCATTTTCAGGACAGGGGTTCGGAAACACCATATATTTT. The chain links TRBV18 to TRBJ1-3, with 9 positions matching TRBD1. Germline loops: CDR1 KGHSH, CDR2 LQKENI. The junction had 9 bases not matched to a gene; V was cut back by 2 bases and J by 4 bases. The CDR3 has 17 amino acids.

The chain recombines TRBV6-5 with TRBJ2-7, with TRBD2 matching over 10 bases. V shed 8 bases, J shed 5 bases, and the junction held 6 bases outside the gene matches. This CDR3 is 13 amino acids long. Germline values: CDR1 MNHEY, CDR2 SVGAGI. CDR3 amino acids: CASGRLAGDEQYF. The CDR3 DNA follows: TGTGCCAGCGGGCGGCTAGCGGGGGACGAGCAGTACTTC.

This clone was counted only a few times. The chain uses TRBV25-1 and TRBJ1-1; D is undetermined. There are 12 residues in the CDR3. The V gene's germline CDR1 is MGHDK and CDR2 SYGVNS. V was trimmed by 6 bases and J by 5 bases, leaving 10 bases between them. The CDR3 protein is CASRNGGTEAFF. The CDR3 DNA is TGTGCCAGCAGGAACGGAGGTACTGAAGCTTTCTTT.

V and J are TRBV6-2 or TRBV6-3 and TRBJ1-2, with D perhaps TRBD1 (5 bases). Germline V gene data show CDR1 as MNHEY and CDR2 as SVGEGT. Deletions cut 6 bases from V and 7 bases from J, with 18 bases between. The CDR3 is 14 residues long. CDR3 sequence: CASSHRDRAIGYTF. The CDR3 DNA follows: TGTGCCAGCAGCCACCGGGACCGAGCTATTGGCTACACCTTC.

This clone has more than one count but fewer than ten. The V and J genes are TRBV18 and TRBJ2-2; D remains unclear. V shed 2 bases and J shed 3 bases, with 7 bases lying between them. Per germline, CDR1 KGHSH and CDR2 LQKENI. The CDR3 runs 14 residues. The CDR3 protein is CASSPSVDTGELFF. The CDR3, as DNA: TGTGCCAGCTCACCATCCGTCGACACCGGGGAGCTGTTTTTT.